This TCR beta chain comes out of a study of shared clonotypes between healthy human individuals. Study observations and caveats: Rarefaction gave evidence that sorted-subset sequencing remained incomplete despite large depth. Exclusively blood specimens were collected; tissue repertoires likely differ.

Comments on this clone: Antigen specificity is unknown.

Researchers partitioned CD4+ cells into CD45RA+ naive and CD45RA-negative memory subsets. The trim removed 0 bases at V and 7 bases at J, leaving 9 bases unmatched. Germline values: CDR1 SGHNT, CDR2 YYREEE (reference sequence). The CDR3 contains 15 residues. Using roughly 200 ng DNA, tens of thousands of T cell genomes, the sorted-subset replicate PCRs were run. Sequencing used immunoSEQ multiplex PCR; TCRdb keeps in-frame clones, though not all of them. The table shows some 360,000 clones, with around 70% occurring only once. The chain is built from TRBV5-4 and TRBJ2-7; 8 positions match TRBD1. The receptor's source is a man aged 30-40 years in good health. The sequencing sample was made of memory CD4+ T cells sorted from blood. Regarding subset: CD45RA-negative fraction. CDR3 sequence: CASSLVAGGAGEQYF. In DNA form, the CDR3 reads TGTGCCAGCAGCTTGGTGGCAGGGGGCGCGGGAGAGCAGTACTTC.